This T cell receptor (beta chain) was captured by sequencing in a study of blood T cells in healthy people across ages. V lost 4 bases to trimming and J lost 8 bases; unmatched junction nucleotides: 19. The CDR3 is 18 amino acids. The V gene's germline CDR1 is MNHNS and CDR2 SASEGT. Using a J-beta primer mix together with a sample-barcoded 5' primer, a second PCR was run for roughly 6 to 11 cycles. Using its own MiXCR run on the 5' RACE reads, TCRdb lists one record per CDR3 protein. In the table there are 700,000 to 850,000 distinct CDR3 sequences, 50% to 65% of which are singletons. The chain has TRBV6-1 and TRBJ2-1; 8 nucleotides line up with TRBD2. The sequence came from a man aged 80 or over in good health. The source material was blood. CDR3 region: CASSVMGLESITRDEQFF. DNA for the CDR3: TGTGCCAGCAGTGTTATGGGACTAGAGTCCATAACCCGGGATGAGCAGTTCTTC.